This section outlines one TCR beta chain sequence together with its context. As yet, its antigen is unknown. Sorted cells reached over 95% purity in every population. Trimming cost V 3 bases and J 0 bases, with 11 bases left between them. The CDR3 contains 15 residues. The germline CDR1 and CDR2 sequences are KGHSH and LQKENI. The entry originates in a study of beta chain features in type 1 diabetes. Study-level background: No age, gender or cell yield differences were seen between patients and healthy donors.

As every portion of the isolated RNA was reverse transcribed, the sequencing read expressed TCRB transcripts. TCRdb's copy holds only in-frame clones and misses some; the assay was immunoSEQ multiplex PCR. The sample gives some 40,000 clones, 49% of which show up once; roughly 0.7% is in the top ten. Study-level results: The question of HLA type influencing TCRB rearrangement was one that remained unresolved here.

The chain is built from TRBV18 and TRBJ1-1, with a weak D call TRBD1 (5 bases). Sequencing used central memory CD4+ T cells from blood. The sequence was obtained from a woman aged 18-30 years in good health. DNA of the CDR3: TGTGCCAGCTCACCCGGTTTAGGGGTGAACACTGAAGCTTTCTTT. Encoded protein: CASSPGLGVNTEAFF.